Sequencing of this T cell receptor (beta chain) was carried out in a study of beta chain features in type 1 diabetes. Overall study: Summed over all samples, the examined sorted cells came to about 110 million.

cDNA synthesis used the whole RNA isolate, giving expressed TCRB sequences. Using immunoSEQ multiplex PCR, the repertoire was profiled, and TCRdb retains in-frame clones only, with some absent. This table has over 200,000 clones, approximately 11% appearing once. General observations from the study: Patients with Type 1 diabetes showed moderately but significantly shorter TCRB CDR3s in all four CD4+ subsets.

There are a few counts of this clone. Antigen specificity is unknown. Per germline, CDR1 MNHNS and CDR2 SASEGT. This CDR3 is 15 amino acids long. Trimming pared 7 bases from V and 1 base from J, leaving 16 bases between. V gene TRBV6-1 combines with J gene TRBJ2-5; possible D gene TRBD2, 6 bases. Sequencing input: naive CD4+ T cells from blood. This TCR was sampled from a man in his thirties or forties with type 1 diabetes. DNA of the CDR3: TGTGCCAGCACCCATTCCCGGGGGTTCCAAGAGACCCAGTACTTC. It specifies CASTHSRGFQETQYF.